A selection of T cell receptor beta chains follows, all from one sample in a study of identical twins. TCRdb recomputed calls from the 5' RACE reads with MiXCR, one row per CDR3 protein. Counted here are 1.5 million to 2 million distinct CDR3 sequences, around 33% occurring once; the ten biggest clones make up roughly 0.3%. Sequences were obtained from cord blood. The source is a newborn girl in good health. The CDR3 runs from the conserved cysteine through the conserved F or W. A D gene is named only where the DNA matches it firmly. Only some rows state a clone size, as once, few, many or a class for expanded clones.

v_gene	abundance	d_gene	j_gene	CDR3aa	CDR3nt
TRBV3-1	-	-	TRBJ2-7	CASSQRGQSYEQYF	TGTGCCAGCAGCCAACGAGGGCAGTCCTACGAGCAGTACTTC
TRBV6-2/TRBV6-3	few	TRBD2	TRBJ2-1	CASRISGRHNEQFF	TGTGCCAGCAGAATTAGCGGGAGACACAATGAGCAGTTCTTC
TRBV2	-	-	TRBJ1-2	CASRLDSPRPWGYTF	TGTGCCAGCAGGCTCGACAGTCCTCGACCATGGGGCTACACCTTC
TRBV12-3/TRBV12-4	-	-	TRBJ2-1	CASSEVGGKQFF	TGTGCCAGCAGTGAGGTCGGGGGAAAGCAGTTCTTC
TRBV28	-	-	TRBJ2-1	CASRDPPRDSYSYNEQFF	TGTGCCAGCAGAGACCCCCCCCGTGACAGTTACTCCTACAATGAGCAGTTCTTC
TRBV20-1	-	-	TRBJ2-1	CSASGFLRKQQYNEQFF	TGCAGTGCTAGTGGGTTTTTGCGCAAGCAACAATACAATGAGCAGTTCTTC
TRBV2	-	-	TRBJ1-6	CASSEKGSSYNSPLHF	TGTGCCAGCAGTGAGAAGGGCAGCTCCTATAATTCACCCCTCCACTTT
TRBV2	-	-	TRBJ2-5	CASSEVGGPEETQYF	TGTGCCAGCAGTGAAGTGGGGGGGCCGGAGGAGACCCAGTACTTC
TRBV19	once	TRBD2	TRBJ2-3	CASSVQPGLVFPPDTQYF	TGTGCCAGTAGTGTACAACCCGGACTAGTATTCCCCCCAGATACGCAGTATTTT
TRBV7-9	few	TRBD1	TRBJ2-7	CASSFYGQGSYEQYF	TGTGCCAGCAGCTTTTATGGACAGGGCTCCTACGAGCAGTACTTC
TRBV4-1	-	TRBD1	TRBJ2-4	CASSQNTGGMHERYF	TGCGCCAGCAGCCAAAACACAGGGGGAATGCACGAGCGGTACTTC
TRBV4-1	-	-	TRBJ2-7	CASSQTWMYEQYF	TGCGCCAGCAGCCAAACATGGATGTACGAGCAGTACTTC
TRBV10-3	few	-	TRBJ1-4	CAIRGIPYEKLFF	TGTGCCATCAGAGGGATCCCCTACGAAAAACTGTTTTTT
TRBV24-1	-	TRBD2	TRBJ2-7	CVTSRAGGSYEQYF	TGTGTCACCAGTAGAGCGGGGGGCTCCTACGAGCAGTACTTC
TRBV29-1	-	TRBD2	TRBJ2-2	CSVRTSGGPGELFF	TGCAGCGTTCGTACTAGCGGGGGACCTGGGGAGCTGTTTTTT
TRBV3-1	-	-	TRBJ2-5	CASSLALAGNEQYF	TGTGCCAGCAGCCTCGCCCTAGCTGGGAATGAGCAGTACTTC
TRBV19	-	TRBD1	TRBJ1-5	CASSIRPGGSNQPQHF	TGTGCCAGTAGTATCCGTCCAGGGGGCAGCAATCAGCCCCAGCATTTT
TRBV12-3/TRBV12-4	few	-	TRBJ2-1	CASSPPFDRGLQAIYNEQFF	TGTGCCAGCAGTCCCCCCTTCGACAGGGGACTACAAGCTATCTACAATGAGCAGTTCTTC
TRBV4-1	few	TRBD2	TRBJ2-1	CASSQDGTSGRNEQFF	TGCGCCAGCAGCCAAGACGGGACTAGCGGGAGGAATGAGCAGTTCTTC
TRBV28	many	TRBD1	TRBJ2-3	CASSRGQDSTDTQYF	TGTGCCAGCAGTCGGGGACAGGACAGCACAGATACGCAGTATTTT
TRBV27	-	TRBD2	TRBJ2-1	CASRLAGGPSEQFF	TGTGCCAGCAGACTAGCGGGAGGGCCTAGTGAGCAGTTCTTC
TRBV29-1	-	TRBD1	TRBJ2-7	CSVATPDRGRRYEQYF	TGCAGCGTTGCTACTCCCGACAGGGGGCGACGGTACGAGCAGTACTTC
TRBV20-1	-	-	TRBJ1-4	CSARGRELQKLFF	TGCAGTGCTAGAGGCAGGGAATTGCAAAAACTGTTTTTT
TRBV6-1	-	-	TRBJ2-1	CASRIDFSYNEQFF	TGTGCCAGCAGGATCGATTTCAGCTACAATGAGCAGTTCTTC
TRBV7-6	-	TRBD2	TRBJ2-1	CASSLASGIPFF	TGTGCCAGCAGCTTGGCCAGCGGGATTCCGTTCTTC
TRBV12-3/TRBV12-4	few	TRBD1	TRBJ2-2	CASSLRQGITGELFF	TGTGCCAGCAGTCTGCGACAGGGTATAACCGGGGAGCTGTTTTTT
TRBV9	-	TRBD1	TRBJ1-6	CASSVGTGTDMSPLHF	TGTGCCAGCAGCGTAGGTACCGGGACAGACATGTCACCCCTCCACTTT
TRBV20-1	few	-	TRBJ2-7	CSARYARLSYEQYF	TGCAGTGCTAGATATGCTAGACTCTCCTACGAGCAGTACTTC
TRBV29-1	-	TRBD2	TRBJ2-2	CSVGLAGPTGELFF	TGCAGCGTTGGACTAGCGGGGCCCACCGGGGAGCTGTTTTTT
TRBV20-1	-	-	TRBJ2-7	CSARTPSYNEQYF	TGCAGTGCAAGAACGCCCTCCTACAATGAGCAGTACTTC
TRBV7-9	-	-	TRBJ2-3	CASSFSLDTQYF	TGTGCCAGCAGCTTTTCCTTAGATACGCAGTATTTT
TRBV20-1	-	-	TRBJ2-1	CSAPRQGYYNEQFF	TGCAGTGCTCCCAGGCAGGGGTACTACAATGAGCAGTTCTTC
TRBV20-1	few	-	TRBJ1-2	CSANWAPEDGYTF	TGCAGTGCTAATTGGGCGCCCGAAGATGGCTACACCTTC
TRBV5-1	-	-	TRBJ2-1	CASRSTGGPGNEQFF	TGCGCCAGCAGGAGTACTGGGGGGCCTGGGAATGAGCAGTTCTTC
TRBV27	many	-	TRBJ2-1	CASSLKGSNEQFF	TGTGCCAGCAGTTTAAAGGGGAGTAATGAGCAGTTCTTC
TRBV7-2	few	TRBD2	TRBJ2-1	CASSFLAGHYNEQFF	TGTGCCAGCAGCTTTTTAGCGGGACACTACAATGAGCAGTTCTTC
TRBV7-2	many	-	TRBJ2-3	CASSPQFSTDTQYF	TGTGCCAGCAGCCCTCAGTTCTCCACAGATACGCAGTATTTT
TRBV20-1	many	TRBD1	TRBJ2-3	CSANRGTDTQYF	TGCAGTGCTAACAGGGGGACTGATACGCAGTATTTT
TRBV6-1	-	TRBD2	TRBJ2-7	CASSREGKLAGIAYEQYF	TGTGCCAGCAGCCGCGAGGGGAAACTAGCGGGTATTGCCTACGAGCAGTACTTC
TRBV12-3/TRBV12-4	many	-	TRBJ2-1	CASSLRDTYNEQFF	TGTGCCAGCAGTTTAAGGGACACCTACAATGAGCAGTTCTTC
TRBV18	few	-	TRBJ1-2	CASSPAGRPNYGYTF	TGTGCCAGCTCACCAGCGGGACGGCCGAACTATGGCTACACCTTC
TRBV30	-	-	TRBJ2-1	CAWSGDSLSYNEQFF	TGTGCCTGGAGCGGGGACTCCCTCTCCTACAATGAGCAGTTCTTC